Shown below are 22 T cell receptor beta chains from a single sample sequenced in a study of shared clonotypes between healthy human individuals. Positive CCR7 selection of CD45RO-negative cells yielded the naive CD8 cells, and terminally differentiated effector memory CD45RA+ cells were excluded. Libraries were prepared by immunoSEQ multiplex PCR; TCRdb keeps only in-frame clonotypes and omits some of them. The sample carries around 1.9 million clones, just over 90% recorded once. The sequenced sample consisted of naive CD8+ T cells from PBMCs. The receptor set was obtained from a man younger than 30 in good health. Some clones in this sample may be carry-over from other donors' samples.

As to this clone: Other nucleotide sequences from this sample produce the same CDR3. V and J are TRBV5-1 and TRBJ1-2; a weak D match, TRBD1 (5 bases). Per germline, CDR1 SGHRS and CDR2 YFSETQ. The CDR3 has 13 amino acids. Deletions cut 2 bases from V and 4 bases from J, with 9 bases between. CDR3 sequence reads: CASSLEGTYGYTF. The CDR3 nucleotides are TGCGCCAGCAGCTTAGAGGGGACCTATGGCTACACCTTC.

V is TRBV11-1 and J is TRBJ2-1, with D unclear. CDR1 and CDR2 (germline): SGHAT, FQDESV (reference sequence). CDR3 length: 16 amino acids. Trimming removed 10 bases from V and 0 bases from J, with 19 bases in between. CDR3 sequence: CATSLRPAFSYNEQFF. The CDR3, as DNA: TGTGCCACCTCATTGCGACCGGCCTTCTCCTACAATGAGCAGTTCTTC.

The CDR3 nucleotides are TGTGCCAGCAGCTTTATGGGACCCGGACCCACTGAAGCTTTCTTT. Protein product: CASSFMGPGPTEAFF. The chain carries TRBV5-4 and TRBJ1-1, with a weak D call TRBD1 (5 bases). From germline, CDR1 is SGHNT and CDR2 YYREEE (reference sequence). The CDR3 sequence is 15 residues long. Trimming took off 2 bases at V and 4 bases at J, with 15 bases between the two ends.

Of note for this clone: Other DNA variants within this sample encode the same CDR3. V gene TRBV28 combines with J gene TRBJ2-7; tentatively, D is TRBD1 or TRBD2 (5 bases each). The germline CDR1 and CDR2 sequences are MDHEN and SYDVKM. The CDR3 runs 14 residues. The V end was cut by 1 base, the J end by 3 bases, with 10 bases between. Here the CDR3 DNA reads TGTGCCAGCAGTTTATCAGGGACGAGCTACGAGCAGTACTTC. As protein: CASSLSGTSYEQYF. Variable domain in full (rest from reference TRBV28 and TRBJ2-7): DVKVTQSSRYLVKRTGEKVFLECVQDMDHENMFWYRQDPGLGLRLIYFSYDVKMKEKGDIPEGYSVSREKKERFSLILESASTNQTSMYLCASSLSGTSYEQYFGPGTRLTVT.

The chain has TRBV7-2 and TRBJ2-3; 11 bases agree with TRBD2. Unmatched junction bases numbered 5, after V lost 5 bases and J lost 1 base. The CDR3 sequence is 16 residues long. Germline CDR1 reads SGHTA; CDR2 reads FQGNSA. The CDR3 spells CASSLGTSGRTDTQYF. CDR3 nucleotides: TGTGCCAGCAGCCTCGGGACTAGCGGACGCACAGATACGCAGTATTTT.

The rearrangement joins TRBV28 to TRBJ1-1; D unresolved. The V end was cut by 5 bases, the J end by 5 bases, with 15 bases between. This CDR3 is 14 amino acids long. Germline V lookup: CDR1 MDHEN, CDR2 SYDVKM. CDR3 bases: TGTGCCAGCAGTACGAGGGCCCGTAAGACTGAAGCTTTCTTT. Translated: CASSTRARKTEAFF.

Points on this clone: The same CDR3 is also encoded by other DNA sequences in this sample. V and J are TRBV7-9 and TRBJ2-5, with D hard to call. Germline V lookup: CDR1 SEHNR, CDR2 FQNEAQ (reference sequence). CDR3 length: 12 residues. The germline V and J ends were trimmed by 0 bases and 5 bases, with 4 bases remaining between them. CDR3 amino acids: CASSLAVETQYF. CDR3 bases: TGTGCCAGCAGCTTAGCGGTCGAGACCCAGTACTTC.

The V call is TRBV7-9, the J call TRBJ1-3, with 11 bases identical to TRBD1. CDR1 is SEHNR and CDR2 is FQNEAQ in the germline V gene (reference sequence). This CDR3 comprises 16 residues. The J segment lost 2 bases and the V segment lost 5 bases, leaving 5 bases of the junction unmatched. CDR3 DNA: TGTGCCAGCAGCCCCGGGACAGGGGGACCTGGAAACACCATATATTTT. This translates into CASSPGTGGPGNTIYF.

The chain uses TRBV7-9 and TRBJ1-2, with a possible D match to TRBD1 (5 bases). Looked up from germline, CDR1 is SEHNR and CDR2 is FQNEAQ (reference sequence). The CDR3 has 12 amino acids. The V end lost 2 bases, the J end lost 8 bases, and 9 bases lay between the germline ends. The CDR3: CASSLQGSGYTF. The CDR3 DNA is TGTGCCAGCAGCTTACAGGGAAGCGGCTACACCTTC.

This clone was recorded once. The CDR3, as DNA: TGTGCCAGCAGTGAGGGACAGGTGAACACCATATATTTT. It codes for CASSEGQVNTIYF. The chain links TRBV28 to TRBJ1-3, with TRBD1 identical over 8 bases. The V and J ends lost 5 bases and 7 bases, in that order; junction bases with no gene match: 4. Germline CDR1 MDHEN, CDR2 SYDVKM. The CDR3 consists of 13 residues.

The V gene is TRBV11-1, the J gene TRBJ2-3; a weak D match, TRBD1 (5 bases). The germline V gene has CDR1 SGHAT and CDR2 FQDESV (reference sequence). The CDR3 sequence is 16 residues long. Trimming took off 2 bases at V and 4 bases at J, with 16 bases between the two ends. As DNA, the CDR3 is TGTGCCAGCAGCTTATTTGGGCAGGGATCGCCAGATACGCAGTATTTT. This encodes CASSLFGQGSPDTQYF.

The chain employs TRBV27 and TRBJ2-1; D is unclear. The CDR3 is 15 residues long. Trimming removed 3 bases from V and 4 bases from J, with 13 bases in between. Germline V gives CDR1 MNHEY, CDR2 SMNVEV (reference sequence). In DNA form, the CDR3 reads TGTGCCAGCAGTTTTTTCCAAGGGTTTTACAATGAGCAGTTCTTC. Translating it yields CASSFFQGFYNEQFF.

The chain joins TRBV5-8 to TRBJ1-2; D unresolved. The germline V gene has CDR1 SGHTS and CDR2 YDEGEE. Between the trimmed V and J ends, which lost 0 bases and 4 bases, there was a span of 13 bases. The CDR3 length is 15 residues. The CDR3 region is CASSLGRRGPYGYTF. The DNA of the CDR3 is TGTGCCAGCAGCTTGGGTCGCCGGGGTCCCTATGGCTACACCTTC.

V gene TRBV19 combines with J gene TRBJ1-2; D unclear. The V end lost 5 bases, the J end lost 0 bases, and 16 bases lay between the germline ends. The CDR3 loop spans 16 amino acids. Germline lookup yields CDR1 LNHDA and CDR2 SQIVND (reference sequence). CDR3: CASSPRRATPNYGYTF. CDR3 nucleotides: TGTGCCAGTAGTCCACGACGGGCTACCCCTAACTATGGCTACACCTTC.

The chain couples TRBV28 to TRBJ2-3; TRBD2 matches at 13 bases. CDR3 length: 17 amino acids. Germline CDR1 MDHEN, CDR2 SYDVKM. Losses at the gene ends were 4 bases for V and 4 bases for J; bases not matched to a gene: 8. In nucleotides, the CDR3 is TGTGCCAGCAGTTCACTCCGGACTAGCGGGAGCCCAGATACGCAGTATTTT. Translated, it gives CASSSLRTSGSPDTQYF.

This chain connects TRBV29-1 to TRBJ1-2; TRBD1 agrees at 9 bases. The CDR3 totals 14 residues. The germline gives CDR1 SQVTM, CDR2 ANQGSEA. V dropped 6 bases and J dropped 3; count of bases not matched to a gene: 8. This CDR3 reads CSVPLGTGYYGYTF. In DNA form, the CDR3 reads TGCAGCGTCCCTTTGGGGACAGGGTACTATGGCTACACCTTC.

This clone has only one observation. The V and J genes are TRBV28 and TRBJ2-7, with TRBD1 identical over 7 bases. The CDR3 loop spans 14 amino acids. Germline V gene data show CDR1 as MDHEN and CDR2 as SYDVKM. With V trimmed by 7 bases and J by 5 bases, 11 bases remained unmatched. CDR3 in DNA: TGTGCCAGCAACCTTCAGACAGGGATAAACGAGCAGTACTTC. It translates to CASNLQTGINEQYF. Variable domain in full (rest from reference TRBV28 and TRBJ2-7): DVKVTQSSRYLVKRTGEKVFLECVQDMDHENMFWYRQDPGLGLRLIYFSYDVKMKEKGDIPEGYSVSREKKERFSLILESASTNQTSMYLCASNLQTGINEQYFGPGTRLTVT.

J is TRBJ1-4 and V is TRBV6-6, with TRBD1 as a possible D gene (6 bases). The CDR3 contains 15 residues. The V and J ends lost 6 bases and 2 bases respectively, with 13 bases between them. Germline V gene data show CDR1 as MNHNY and CDR2 as SVGAGI (reference sequence). CDR3 protein: CASRSQGGTNEKLFF. The CDR3 DNA sequence: TGTGCCAGCAGGTCACAGGGAGGGACTAATGAAAAACTGTTTTTT.

The chain couples TRBV5-1 to TRBJ2-7; 8 nucleotides align to TRBD2. Germline loops: CDR1 SGHRS, CDR2 YFSETQ. After removal of 0 bases from V and 6 bases from J, the junction contained 11 bases not matched to a gene. CDR3 length: 16 amino acids. CDR3 residues: CASSLAPRTSQGEQYF. The CDR3, as DNA: TGCGCCAGCAGCTTGGCCCCACGGACTAGCCAGGGCGAGCAGTACTTC. The whole variable domain, remainder taken from reference TRBV5-1 and TRBJ2-7, is KAGVTQTPRYLIKTRGQQVTLSCSPISGHRSVSWYQQTPGQGLQFLFEYFSETQRNKGNFPGRFSGRQFSNSRSEMNVSTLELGDSALYLCASSLAPRTSQGEQYFGPGTRLTVT.

This chain uses TRBV27 with TRBJ2-1; 7 nucleotides match TRBD2. From germline, CDR1 is MNHEY and CDR2 SMNVEV (reference sequence). V lost 4 bases to trimming and J lost 5 bases; unmatched junction nucleotides: 11. CDR3 length: 16 amino acids. In nucleotides, the CDR3 is TGTGCCAGCAGTTCCCCCTGGCGGGAGTGGAACAATGAGCAGTTCTTC. This sequence encodes CASSSPWREWNNEQFF.

Details on this clone: Other DNA sequences in this sample translate to the same CDR3. The rearrangement links TRBV7-9 to TRBJ2-7, with TRBD1 as a possible D gene (6 bases). The CDR3 spans 14 residues. V was pared by 2 bases and J by 5 bases, with 13 bases between. Germline CDR1 is SEHNR and CDR2 is FQNEAQ (reference sequence). The chain's CDR3 is CASSLSLGADEQYF. CDR3 coding DNA: TGTGCCAGCAGCTTAAGTTTGGGGGCCGACGAGCAGTACTTC.

The J gene is TRBJ1-2, the V gene TRBV5-6; a weak D match, TRBD1 (5 bases). Per the germline V gene, CDR1 is SGHDT and CDR2 is YYEEEE. There are 13 residues in the CDR3. The germline V and J ends were trimmed by 1 base and 7 bases, with 11 bases remaining between them. CDR3 coding DNA: TGTGCCAGCAGCTTGACAGGTCAAAGTGGCTACACCTTC. Its translation: CASSLTGQSGYTF.